This passage covers 2 T cell receptor beta chains from one sample sequenced in a study of monozygotic twins with inflammatory bowel disease (dated by TCRdb to 2018 to 2020). Library prep was done by 5' RACE. Sequencing instrument: Illumina HiSeq 2500. TCRdb reprocessed the reads and provides one entry for every CDR3 protein sequence; no DNA is given. The sample table records about 380,000 distinct CDR3 sequences. In total, the top ten clones hold approximately 2.8% of the sample. Sequencing input: blood. All receptors derive from a human donor with ulcerative colitis or Crohn's disease, or a healthy co-twin of an affected twin (not recorded which).

The V gene is TRBV25-1, the J gene TRBJ1-1; TCRdb reports TRBD1, a call that lacks DNA to check it against. Germline V gene data show CDR1 as MGHDK and CDR2 as SYGVNS. CDR3 length: 14 residues. The CDR3 loop is CASSESGQYSEAFF.

The genes are TRBV6-1 and TRBJ2-4; the D call of TRBD2 rests on TCRdb alone, since no DNA is present to check it. Germline CDR1 MNHNS, CDR2 SASEGT. The CDR3 runs 18 residues. The CDR3 sequence is CASNSRRGQGAAKNIQYF.